The T cell receptor (beta chain) under discussion was sequenced for a study of PD-L1 blockade in urothelial cancer. Study details: Anywhere from 0 to 3 prior chemotherapy regimens had been received by patients. Counts from blood samples showed a median of 141,255 T cells.

J lost 3 bases, V lost 3 bases, and 5 bases had no gene match. Germline V gene data show CDR1 as ENHRY and CDR2 as SYGVKD. CDR3 length: 14 residues. The time point is: pretreatment peripheral blood. Patient disease was locally advanced or metastatic urothelial carcinoma. Produced via immunoSEQ multiplex PCR; TCRdb's table is partial and in-frame only. Here the sample spans around 66,000 clones, around four fifths being singletons. The chain recombines TRBV10-3 with TRBJ2-7; TRBD2 matches 7 bases. The specimen comprised PBMCs, sampled around atezolizumab (anti-PD-L1) treatment. The TCR was taken from a man in his 70s with urothelial cancer. CDR3 sequence: CAISEMREYYEQYF. CDR3 DNA sequence: TGTGCCATCAGTGAAATGCGGGAGTACTACGAGCAGTACTTC.